This paragraph reports one TCR beta chain. The antigen remains undetermined. Germline V gene sequence: CDR1 MNHNS, CDR2 SASEGT. The CDR3 is 14 residues long. Germline trimming cut 10 bases from V and 0 bases from J; bases unmatched to any gene: 7. The data stem from a study of cytomegalovirus exposure and HLA in healthy donors. General study findings and limits: Relative to the approximately 660-donor mean, N-insertions were reportedly fewer in an Asian-associated ancestry cluster in a later analysis. Some TCR beta chains (roughly 150 of them) were listed as cytomegalovirus-associated. Prior analysis indicated that the majority of TCR beta V segments exhibited productivity approximately 87% or approximately 30% of the time.

PCR employed 60 Vbeta and 13 Jbeta primers. Profiled with immunoSEQ multiplex PCR; TCRdb holds only in-frame clones, not every one. The sample contains about 160,000 clones, approximately 77% of which appear only once. In nominal health when sampled, donors likely had unrecorded immune exposures nonetheless. The rearrangement joins TRBV6-1 to TRBJ1-1; 8 positions match TRBD1. Material for sequencing was PBMCs. This receptor was taken from a male donor in good health and CMV-seropositive. The CDR3 DNA is TGTGCCACCGGACAGGGACTCATGAACACTGAAGCTTTCTTT. Protein: CATGQGLMNTEAFF.